This passage covers 8 T cell receptor beta chains from one sample sequenced in a study of blood T cell repertoires in COVID-19. The assay was immunoSEQ multiplex PCR, and TCRdb's table has in-frame clones only and misses some. This table holds 470,000 or so clones, 80% to 90% found once. The sample taken for sequencing was peripheral blood. These receptors were obtained from a human donor in a cohort sampled during active COVID-19.

The chain joins TRBV7-3 to TRBJ2-1; TRBD1 aligns across 7 bases. The CDR3 sequence is 14 residues long. Trimming at V came to 2 bases and at J to 10 bases, leaving 8 bases not matched to a gene. Germline CDR1 and CDR2: SGHTA and FQGTGA. As DNA, the CDR3 is TGTGCCAGCAGCTTAGAAGGGGGCCCTGGGGAGCAGTTCTTC. Protein: CASSLEGGPGEQFF.

The table lists this clone with a count of one. CDR3 sequence reads: CASSLVAGVVYYGYTF. CDR3 DNA sequence: TGTGCCAGCAGCTTGGTAGCAGGGGTCGTCTACTATGGCTACACCTTC. The chain couples TRBV5-7 to TRBJ1-2, with a weak D call TRBD1 (6 bases). TRBV5-7 is classed as an ORF, of uncertain function. The CDR3 extends over 16 amino acids. The V gene lost 0 bases and the J gene lost 3 bases, with 15 bases spanning the gap.

This chain links TRBV5-4 with TRBJ1-1, with D tentatively TRBD1 (5 bases). The V gene lost 2 bases and the J gene lost 0 bases, with 14 bases spanning the gap. CDR3 length: 16 amino acids. The germline gives CDR1 SGHNT, CDR2 YYREEE (reference sequence). The CDR3 loop reads CASSFPGVRMNTEAFF. The CDR3 bases are TGTGCCAGCAGCTTCCCGGGGGTGAGAATGAACACTGAAGCTTTCTTT. Looking up the rest from reference TRBV5-4 and TRBJ1-1 gives the full variable domain: ETGVTQSPTHLIKTRGQQVTLRCSSQSGHNTVSWYQQALGQGPQFIFQYYREEENGRGNFPPRFSGLQFPNYSSELNVNALELDDSALYLCASSFPGVRMNTEAFFGQGTRLTVV.

The genes are TRBV7-3 and TRBJ2-5; 10 nucleotides agree with TRBD1. With 5 bases clipped from V and 1 base from J, the junction kept 1 base outside the gene matches. Germline CDR1 SGHTA, CDR2 FQGTGA. The CDR3 is 14 residues long. The CDR3 DNA reads as TGTGCCAGCAGCCGGGACAGGGGCCAAGAGACCCAGTACTTC. Its translation is CASSRDRGQETQYF. The entire variable domain, with the rest obtained from reference TRBV7-3 and TRBJ2-5, is as follows: GAGVSQTPSNKVTEKGKYVELRCDPISGHTALYWYRQSLGQGPEFLIYFQGTGAADDSGLPNDRFFAVRPEGSVSTLKIQRTERGDSAVYLCASSRDRGQETQYFGPGTRLLVL.

The chain has TRBV6-2 or TRBV6-3 and TRBJ1-5; no definite D call. V was clipped by 4 bases and J by 2 bases, with 15 bases between them. Germline lookup yields CDR1 MNHEY and CDR2 SVGEGT. The CDR3 is 16 residues long. Here the CDR3 DNA reads TGTGCCAGCAGTTCGGCCGGACTCTTTGGCAATCAGCCCCAGCATTTT. Translating it yields CASSSAGLFGNQPQHF.

The chain has TRBV6-8 and TRBJ2-7, with D maybe TRBD1 (6 bases). This CDR3 has 13 amino acids. The germline V and J ends were trimmed by 6 bases and 4 bases, with 13 bases remaining between them. From germline, CDR1 is MNHGY and CDR2 SAAAGT. The CDR3 nucleotides are TGTGCCAGCAGCCCGACAGGTCGGTACGAGCAGTACTTC. It translates to CASSPTGRYEQYF.

V usage is TRBV10-3 and J usage is TRBJ1-1; 7 nucleotides line up with TRBD1. CDR1 and CDR2 (germline): ENHRY, SYGVKD. This CDR3 region has 13 residues. Trimming took 7 bases from V and 5 from J; bases not matched to a gene: 7. The CDR3 DNA reads as TGTGCCATCAAGGACAGGATGGAAACTGAAGCTTTCTTT. This gives the protein CAIKDRMETEAFF.

This clone was picked up a small number of times. This chain links TRBV5-4 with TRBJ2-7; 12 bases align to TRBD2. Germline trimming cut 3 bases from V and 9 bases from J; bases unmatched to any gene: 10. Germline loops: CDR1 SGHNT, CDR2 YYREEE (reference sequence). The CDR3 extends over 15 amino acids. The CDR3 is CASSSGTSGSFGQYF. In nucleotides, the CDR3 is TGTGCCAGCAGCTCCGGGACTAGCGGGTCCTTTGGGCAGTACTTC.